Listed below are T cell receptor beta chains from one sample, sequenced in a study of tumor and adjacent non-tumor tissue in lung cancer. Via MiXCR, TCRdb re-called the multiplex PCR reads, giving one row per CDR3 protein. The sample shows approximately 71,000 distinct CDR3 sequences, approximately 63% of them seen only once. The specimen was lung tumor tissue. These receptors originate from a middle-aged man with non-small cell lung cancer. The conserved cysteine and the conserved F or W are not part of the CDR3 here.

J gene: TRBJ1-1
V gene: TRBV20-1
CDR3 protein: SARTVGVHTEAF

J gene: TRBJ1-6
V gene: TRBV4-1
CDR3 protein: ASSHPRGKGSSPH

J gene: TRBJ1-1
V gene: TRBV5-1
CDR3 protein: DSSSYSSGTKAF

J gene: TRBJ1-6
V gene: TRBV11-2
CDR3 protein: ASAGMGHPNSPLH

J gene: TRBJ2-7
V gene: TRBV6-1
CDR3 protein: SSSGQANLEKY

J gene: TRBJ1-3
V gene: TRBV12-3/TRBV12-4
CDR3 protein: ASSFGGWGTGNTIY

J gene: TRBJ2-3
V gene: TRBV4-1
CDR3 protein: ASSQVSPQDPRTDTQC

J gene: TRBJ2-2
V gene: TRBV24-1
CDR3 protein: ATGMTATGELF

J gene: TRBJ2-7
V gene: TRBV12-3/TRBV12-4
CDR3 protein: ASSSQVEGLDEQY

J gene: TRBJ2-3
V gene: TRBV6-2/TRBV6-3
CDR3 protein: ASSYRTSGPSLTDTQY

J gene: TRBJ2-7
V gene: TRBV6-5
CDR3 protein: TSSYVGGEQY

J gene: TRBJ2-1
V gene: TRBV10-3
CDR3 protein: AISGLQGNNNEQF

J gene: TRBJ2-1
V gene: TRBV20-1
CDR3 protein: SVRAYPSTFSLGEYIEQF

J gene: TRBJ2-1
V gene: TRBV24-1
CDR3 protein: ATSGSEGQTYNEQF

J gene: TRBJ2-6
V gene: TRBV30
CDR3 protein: AWRAWTGIGVSGANVLT

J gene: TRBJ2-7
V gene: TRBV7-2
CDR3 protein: ASSLDQGALEQY

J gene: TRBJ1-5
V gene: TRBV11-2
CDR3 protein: ASSLLPSGVSNQPQH

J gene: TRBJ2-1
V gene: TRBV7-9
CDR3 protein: ASSSTSGSSKNEQF

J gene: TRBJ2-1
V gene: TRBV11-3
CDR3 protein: ASSASYRDGQS

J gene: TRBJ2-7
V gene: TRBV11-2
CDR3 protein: ASGLDRGEYEQY